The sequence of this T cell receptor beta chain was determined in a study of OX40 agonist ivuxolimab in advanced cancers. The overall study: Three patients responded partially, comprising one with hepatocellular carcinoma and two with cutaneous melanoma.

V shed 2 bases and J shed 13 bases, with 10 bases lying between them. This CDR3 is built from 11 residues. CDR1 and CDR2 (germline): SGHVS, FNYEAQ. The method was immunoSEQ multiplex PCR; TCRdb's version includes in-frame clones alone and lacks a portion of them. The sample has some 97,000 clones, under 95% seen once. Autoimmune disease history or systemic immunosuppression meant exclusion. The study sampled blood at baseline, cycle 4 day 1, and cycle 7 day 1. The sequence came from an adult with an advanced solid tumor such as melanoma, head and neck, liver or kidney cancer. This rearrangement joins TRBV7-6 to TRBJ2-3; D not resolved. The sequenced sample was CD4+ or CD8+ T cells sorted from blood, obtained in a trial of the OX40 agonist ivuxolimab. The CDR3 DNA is TGTGCCAGCAGCTTATTCGACCGCAAGTATTTT. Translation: CASSLFDRKYF.